Shown below are 21 T cell receptor beta chains from a single sample sequenced in a study of cytomegalovirus exposure and HLA in healthy donors. The study ran its PCR with 60 Vbeta and 13 Jbeta primers. Sequencing was performed with immunoSEQ multiplex PCR; in TCRdb, only in-frame clones are kept and a portion is missing. The sample consists of some 150,000 clones, roughly 80% of them appearing once. The sequenced sample consisted of PBMCs. The receptor source for this set is a male donor in good health and CMV-seronegative.

The chain uses TRBV5-6 and TRBJ2-7; D is unresolved. Germline CDR1 reads SGHDT; CDR2 reads YYEEEE. Trimming shortened V by 1 base and J by 4 bases, and 9 bases separated the two germline ends. The CDR3 length is 13 residues. As DNA, the CDR3 is TGTGCCAGCAGCTTGATTTCCCAATACGAGCAGTACTTC. This sequence encodes CASSLISQYEQYF.

This clone was recorded only once. The chain combines TRBV6-1 with TRBJ1-3; a possible D gene is TRBD1 (5 bases). The CDR3 loop spans 16 amino acids. The V and J ends lost 2 bases and 2 bases respectively, with 13 bases between them. CDR1 MNHNS and CDR2 SASEGT come from the germline V gene. The CDR3 sequence is CASSEPPGGAGNTIYF. DNA of the CDR3: TGTGCCAGCAGTGAACCACCAGGAGGGGCTGGAAACACCATATATTTT.

This clone has only one observation. A read error may produce the germline difference seen at one junction end. The rearrangement uses TRBV7-7 and TRBJ2-5, with a possible D match to TRBD1 (6 bases). The CDR3 has 13 residues. The germline V gene encodes CDR1 SSHAT and CDR2 FNYEAQ (reference sequence). CDR3 residues: CASSPIQGETQYF. CDR3 bases: TGTGCTAGCAGCCCCATACAGGGAGAGACCCAGTACTTC.

The chain is built from TRBV6-6 and TRBJ2-7; no reliable D call. This CDR3 comprises 13 residues. The germline V gene encodes CDR1 MNHNY and CDR2 SVGAGI (reference sequence). V was shortened by 0 bases and J by 4 bases, with 7 bases between the two germline ends. CDR3 in DNA: TGTGCCAGCAGTTACTCGAGTTTTTACGAGCAGTACTTC. Translation gives CASSYSSFYEQYF.

The rearrangement joins TRBV4-3 to TRBJ1-2; a weak D match, TRBD1 (6 bases). The CDR3 has 15 amino acids. V dropped 0 bases and J dropped 8 bases, with 16 bases sitting between them. The germline CDR1 and CDR2 sequences are LGHNA and YSLEER. CDR3 sequence reads: CASSQERQGWWGYTF. The CDR3, as DNA: TGCGCCAGCAGCCAAGAGAGGCAGGGGTGGTGGGGCTACACCTTC.

The rearrangement joins TRBV2 to TRBJ2-7, with D possibly matching TRBD2 (7 bases). Per the germline V gene, CDR1 is SNHLY and CDR2 is FYNNEI. V lost 6 bases and J lost 5, with 20 bases in between. The CDR3 loop spans 15 amino acids. CDR3 sequence: CASRRGGGSLNEQYF. The DNA of the CDR3 is TGTGCCAGCAGGAGGGGAGGGGGGAGTCTAAACGAGCAGTACTTC.

The genes are TRBV19 and TRBJ1-1; 11 bases map to TRBD1. Germline V gene data show CDR1 as LNHDA and CDR2 as SQIVND (reference sequence). Trimming cost V 5 bases and J 0 bases; bases outside gene matches: 2. The CDR3 spans 15 residues. As DNA, the CDR3 is TGTGCCAGTAGTGGGACAGGGGGATTGAACACTGAAGCTTTCTTT. It specifies CASSGTGGLNTEAFF. Supplemented by reference TRBV19 and TRBJ1-1, the full variable domain reads DGGITQSPKYLFRKEGQNVTLSCEQNLNHDAMYWYRQDPGQGLRLIYYSQIVNDFQKGDIAEGYSVSREKKESFPLTVTSAQKNPTAFYLCASSGTGGLNTEAFFGQGTRLTVV.

This sequence joins TRBV4-3 and TRBJ2-1; D is uncertain. Deletions cut 4 bases from V and 0 bases from J, with 13 bases between. CDR3 length equals 16 residues. Germline values: CDR1 LGHNA, CDR2 YSLEER. The CDR3 loop reads CASSRGFASSYNEQFF. In DNA, the CDR3 is TGCGCCAGCAGCCGAGGCTTCGCGAGCTCCTACAATGAGCAGTTCTTC.

The rearrangement uses TRBV5-8 and TRBJ1-2; weak D call: TRBD1 (6 bases). The V gene lost 4 bases and the J gene lost 8 bases, with 15 bases spanning the gap. The CDR3 is 13 amino acids. Germline lookup yields CDR1 SGHTS and CDR2 YDEGEE. For the CDR3, the DNA is TGTGCCAGCAGCCGAGACAGGTCGGAAGGCTACACCTTC. This sequence encodes CASSRDRSEGYTF.

This rearrangement joins TRBV4-2 to TRBJ2-5; D is perhaps TRBD2 (5 bases). CDR1 is LGHNA, CDR2 YNFKEQ, per germline. V shed 3 bases and J shed 3 bases, with 8 bases lying between them. This CDR3 has 13 amino acids. DNA for the CDR3: TGTGCCAGCAGCCACCCCGGGGAAGAGACCCAGTACTTC. Protein product: CASSHPGEETQYF.

This chain links TRBV4-2 with TRBJ2-1; TRBD2 matches at 7 bases. J gave up 5 bases and V 4 bases, and 8 bases lay outside the gene matches. Germline CDR1 and CDR2: LGHNA and YNFKEQ. The CDR3 is made up of 15 amino acids. CDR3 DNA sequence: TGTGCCAGCAGCCCTCAGAGCGGGATCCACAATGAGCAGTTCTTC. Translating it yields CASSPQSGIHNEQFF.

This clone was observed a handful of times. This chain links TRBV9 with TRBJ2-7; 8 positions match TRBD1. Trimming took 2 bases from V and 2 from J; bases not matched to a gene: 9. Germline values: CDR1 SGDLS, CDR2 YYNGEE. CDR3 length: 16 amino acids. CDR3 amino acids: CASSVDGGQGTYEQYF. CDR3 in DNA: TGTGCCAGCAGCGTCGATGGTGGACAGGGAACCTACGAGCAGTACTTC.

On this clone: One end of the junction varies from germline; a read error may be responsible. The chain carries TRBV18 and TRBJ1-6; no reliable D call. Per the germline V gene, CDR1 is KGHSH and CDR2 is LQKENI. This CDR3 is 13 amino acids long. Written as DNA, the CDR3 is TGTGCCAGCTCACCCTCCGATAATTCACCCCTCCACTTT. It translates to CASSPSDNSPLHF.

The genes are TRBV7-2 and TRBJ2-3; TRBD2 is a possible D gene (5 bases). V dropped 3 bases and J dropped 4 bases, with 11 bases sitting between them. Per germline, CDR1 SGHTA and CDR2 FQGNSA. CDR3 length: 14 residues. The CDR3 sequence is CASSFTGGPDTQYF. The CDR3 DNA follows: TGTGCCAGCAGCTTTACCGGAGGCCCAGATACGCAGTATTTT.

This rearrangement joins TRBV4-1 to TRBJ1-5; D may be TRBD1 (5 bases). This CDR3 comprises 13 residues. The V and J ends lost 0 bases and 6 bases respectively, with 6 bases between them. In germline, CDR1 is MGHRA, CDR2 YSYEKL. For the CDR3, the DNA is TGCGCCAGCAGCCAAGATACAGGTCAGCCCCAGCATTTT. Protein sequence: CASSQDTGQPQHF.

The chain couples TRBV5-1 to TRBJ2-7; 8 bases line up with TRBD2. CDR3 length: 15 amino acids. Looked up from germline, CDR1 is SGHRS and CDR2 is YFSETQ. V was pared by 5 bases and J by 3 bases, with 10 bases of the junction left unmatched. CDR3 in DNA: TGCGCCAGCAGGGGGGAGGGACTAGAAATCTACGAGCAGTACTTC. Translating it yields CASRGEGLEIYEQYF.

This clone came up a few times. Sequence at one end of the junction differs from germline and may be a read error. V usage is TRBV7-9 and J usage is TRBJ2-3, with 12 positions matching TRBD2. The germline CDR1 and CDR2 sequences are SEHNR and FQNEAQ (reference sequence). The CDR3 contains 15 residues. CDR3 DNA sequence: TGTGCCAGCAGCCTAGCGGGGGGGGTGGGAGATACGCAGTATTTT. Amino acids: CASSLAGGVGDTQYF. Drawing the rest from reference TRBV7-9 and TRBJ2-3, the complete variable domain is DTGVSQNPRHKITKRGQNVTFRCDPISEHNRLYWYRQTLGQGPEFLTYFQNEAQLEKSRLLSDRFSAERPKGSFSTLEIQRTEQGDSAMYLCASSLAGGVGDTQYFGPGTRLTVL.

V and J are TRBV5-6 and TRBJ1-2, with D possibly matching TRBD1 (6 bases). Per the germline V gene, CDR1 is SGHDT and CDR2 is YYEEEE. CDR3 size: 15 residues. Trimming left V 5 bases short and J 2 bases short, with 16 bases between. As DNA, the CDR3 is TGTGCCAGCAGACCATACCGCGGACAGAACTATGGCTACACCTTC. Amino acids: CASRPYRGQNYGYTF.

CDR3 DNA sequence: TGTGCCAGCAGCCCATGGCGGGGGAGGACTGAAGCTTTCTTT. Its protein is CASSPWRGRTEAFF. The chain recombines TRBV27 with TRBJ1-1; TRBD1 might be the D (5 bases). The CDR3 consists of 14 residues. CDR1 and CDR2 (germline): MNHEY, SMNVEV (reference sequence). Between the trimmed V and J ends, which lost 6 bases and 5 bases, there was a span of 16 bases.

The rearrangement uses TRBV27 and TRBJ1-3; no clear D. The germline gives CDR1 MNHEY, CDR2 SMNVEV (reference sequence). V lost 6 bases and J lost 1, with 19 bases in between. This CDR3 contains 17 residues. DNA for the CDR3: TGTGCCAGCAGCCTGAGCCCGGGATTACTGTCTGGAAACACCATATATTTT. It translates to CASSLSPGLLSGNTIYF.

This sequence joins TRBV19 and TRBJ1-2; 8 bases are shared with TRBD1. This CDR3 has 16 amino acids. Per the germline V gene, CDR1 is LNHDA and CDR2 is SQIVND (reference sequence). The V segment lost 3 bases and the J segment 3 bases; nucleotides outside the gene matches: 9. The CDR3 coding sequence is TGTGCCAGTAGTATCCCCCGGACAGGGAAGGACTATGGCTACACCTTC. Protein sequence: CASSIPRTGKDYGYTF.